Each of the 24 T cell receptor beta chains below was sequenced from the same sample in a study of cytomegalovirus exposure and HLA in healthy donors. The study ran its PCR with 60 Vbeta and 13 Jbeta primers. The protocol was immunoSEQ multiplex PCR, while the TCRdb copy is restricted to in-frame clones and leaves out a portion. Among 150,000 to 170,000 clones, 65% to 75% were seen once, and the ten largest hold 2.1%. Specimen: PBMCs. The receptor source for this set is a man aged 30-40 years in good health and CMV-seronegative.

For the CDR3, the DNA is TGTGCCAGCAGGGAGCGGAGGGGATCACCCCTCCACTTT. As protein: CASRERRGSPLHF. The V and J genes are TRBV6-5 and TRBJ1-6; D is possibly TRBD1 (5 bases). Germline V gene lookup returns CDR1 MNHEY and CDR2 SVGAGI. Trimming pared 6 bases from V and 10 bases from J, leaving 13 bases between. This CDR3 region has 13 residues.

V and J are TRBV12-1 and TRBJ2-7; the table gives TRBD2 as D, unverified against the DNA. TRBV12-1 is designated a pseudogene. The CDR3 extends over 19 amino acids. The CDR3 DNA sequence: TGTGCCAGCAGCTTTTTTCTAGCGGGGGGGCCAAGCCGACCCTACGAGCAGTACTTC. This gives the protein CASSFFLAGGPSRPYEQYF.

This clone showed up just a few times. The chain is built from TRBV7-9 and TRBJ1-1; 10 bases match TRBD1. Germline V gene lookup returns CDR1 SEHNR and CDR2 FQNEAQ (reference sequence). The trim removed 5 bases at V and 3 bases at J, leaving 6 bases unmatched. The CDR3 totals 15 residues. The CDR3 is CASSVGQGGYTEAFF. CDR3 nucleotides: TGTGCCAGCAGCGTAGGACAGGGGGGCTACACTGAAGCTTTCTTT.

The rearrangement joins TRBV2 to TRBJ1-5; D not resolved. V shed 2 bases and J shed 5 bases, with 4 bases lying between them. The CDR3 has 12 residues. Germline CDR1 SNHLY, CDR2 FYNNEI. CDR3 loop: CASSELYQPQHF. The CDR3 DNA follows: TGTGCCAGCAGTGAACTATATCAGCCCCAGCATTTT. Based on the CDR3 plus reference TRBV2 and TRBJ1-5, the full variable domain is EPEVTQTPSHQVTQMGQEVILRCVPISNHLYFYWYRQILGQKVEFLVSFYNNEISEKSEIFDDQFSVERPDGSNFTLKIRSTKLEDSAMYFCASSELYQPQHFGDGTRLSIL.

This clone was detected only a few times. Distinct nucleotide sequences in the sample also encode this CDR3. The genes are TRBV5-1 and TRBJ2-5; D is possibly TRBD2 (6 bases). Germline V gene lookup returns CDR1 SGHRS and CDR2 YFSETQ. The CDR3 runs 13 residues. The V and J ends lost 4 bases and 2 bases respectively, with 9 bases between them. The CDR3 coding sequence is TGCGCCAGCAGCACGGGACTTCAAGAGACCCAGTACTTC. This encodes CASSTGLQETQYF.

The CDR3 DNA is TGTGCCAGCAGCTTAAGTAGACGGCAGGGAATGAACACTGAAGCTTTCTTT. This codes for CASSLSRRQGMNTEAFF. The chain couples TRBV7-8 to TRBJ1-1; D may be TRBD1 (5 bases). The CDR3 runs 17 residues. CDR1 is SGHVS and CDR2 is FQNEAQ in the germline V gene. The V end was cut by 2 bases, the J end by 0 bases, with 16 bases between.

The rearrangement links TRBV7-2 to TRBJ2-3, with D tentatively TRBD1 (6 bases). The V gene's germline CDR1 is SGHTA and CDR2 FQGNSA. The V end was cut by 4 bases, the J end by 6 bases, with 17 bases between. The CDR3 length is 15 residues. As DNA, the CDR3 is TGTGCCAGCAGCTCCCGGACAGAGAGCATGGATACGCAGTATTTT. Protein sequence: CASSSRTESMDTQYF.

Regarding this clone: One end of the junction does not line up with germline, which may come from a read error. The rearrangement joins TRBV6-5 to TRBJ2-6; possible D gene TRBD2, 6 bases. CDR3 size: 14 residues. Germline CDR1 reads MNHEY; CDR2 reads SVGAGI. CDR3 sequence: CASYGSSGANVLPF. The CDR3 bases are TGTGCCAGCTACGGGAGCTCTGGGGCCAACGTCCTGCCTTTC.

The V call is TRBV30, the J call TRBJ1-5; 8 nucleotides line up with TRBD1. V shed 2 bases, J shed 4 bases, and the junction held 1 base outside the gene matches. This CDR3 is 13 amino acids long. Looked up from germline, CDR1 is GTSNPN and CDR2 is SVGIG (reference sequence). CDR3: CAWSNRGNQPQHF. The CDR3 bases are TGTGCCTGGAGTAACAGGGGGAATCAGCCCCAGCATTTT.

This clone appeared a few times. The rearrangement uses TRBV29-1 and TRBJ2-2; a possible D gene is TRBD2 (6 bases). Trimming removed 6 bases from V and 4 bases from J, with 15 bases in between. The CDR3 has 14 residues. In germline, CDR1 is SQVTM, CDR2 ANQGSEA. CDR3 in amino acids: CSVIKGTATGELFF. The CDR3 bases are TGCAGCGTCATTAAGGGGACTGCCACCGGGGAGCTGTTTTTT.

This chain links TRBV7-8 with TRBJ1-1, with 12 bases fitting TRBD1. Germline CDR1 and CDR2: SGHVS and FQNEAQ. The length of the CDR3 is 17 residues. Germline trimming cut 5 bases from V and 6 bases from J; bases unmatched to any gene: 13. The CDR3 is CASSEHGGGQGAAEAFF. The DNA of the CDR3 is TGTGCCAGCAGCGAACACGGTGGGGGACAGGGGGCTGCTGAAGCTTTCTTT.

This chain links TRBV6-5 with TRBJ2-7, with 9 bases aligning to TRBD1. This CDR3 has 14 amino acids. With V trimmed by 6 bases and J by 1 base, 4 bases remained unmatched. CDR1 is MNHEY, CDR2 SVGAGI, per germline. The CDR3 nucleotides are TGTGCCAGCAGCCGCGGGACAGGGTCCTACGAGCAGTACTTC. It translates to CASSRGTGSYEQYF.

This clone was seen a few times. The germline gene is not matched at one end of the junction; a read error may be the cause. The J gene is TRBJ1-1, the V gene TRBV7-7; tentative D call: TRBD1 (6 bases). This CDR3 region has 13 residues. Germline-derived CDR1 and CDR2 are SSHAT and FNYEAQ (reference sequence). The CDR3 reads CASSLAGDTEAFF. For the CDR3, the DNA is TGTGCTAGCAGCTTAGCAGGGGACACTGAAGCTTTCTTT.

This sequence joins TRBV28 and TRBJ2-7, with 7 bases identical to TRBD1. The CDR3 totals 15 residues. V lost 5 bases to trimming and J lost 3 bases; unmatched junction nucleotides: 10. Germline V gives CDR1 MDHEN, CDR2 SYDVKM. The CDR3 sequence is CASSPSTGVSYEQYF. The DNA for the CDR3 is TGTGCCAGCAGTCCATCTACAGGGGTCAGCTACGAGCAGTACTTC. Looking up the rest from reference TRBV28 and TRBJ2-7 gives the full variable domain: DVKVTQSSRYLVKRTGEKVFLECVQDMDHENMFWYRQDPGLGLRLIYFSYDVKMKEKGDIPEGYSVSREKKERFSLILESASTNQTSMYLCASSPSTGVSYEQYFGPGTRLTVT.

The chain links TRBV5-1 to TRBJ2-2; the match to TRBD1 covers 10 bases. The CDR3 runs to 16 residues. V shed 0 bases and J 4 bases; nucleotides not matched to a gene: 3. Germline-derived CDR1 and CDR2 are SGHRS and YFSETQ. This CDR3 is CASSLGDRGTTGELFF. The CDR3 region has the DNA TGCGCCAGCAGCTTGGGGGACAGGGGAACCACCGGGGAGCTGTTTTTT.

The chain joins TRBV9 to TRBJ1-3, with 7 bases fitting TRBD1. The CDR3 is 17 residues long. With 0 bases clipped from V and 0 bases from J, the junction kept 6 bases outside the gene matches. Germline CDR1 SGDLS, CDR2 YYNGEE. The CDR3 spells CASSVETGRRSGNTIYF. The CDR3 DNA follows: TGTGCCAGCAGCGTAGAGACAGGGAGACGCTCTGGAAACACCATATATTTT.

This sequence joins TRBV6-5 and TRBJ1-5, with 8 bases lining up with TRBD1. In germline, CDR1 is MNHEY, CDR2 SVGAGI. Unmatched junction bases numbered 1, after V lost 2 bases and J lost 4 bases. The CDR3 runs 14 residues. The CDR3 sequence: CASSYRQGNQPQHF. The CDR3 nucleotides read TGTGCCAGCAGTTACCGACAGGGGAATCAGCCCCAGCATTTT.

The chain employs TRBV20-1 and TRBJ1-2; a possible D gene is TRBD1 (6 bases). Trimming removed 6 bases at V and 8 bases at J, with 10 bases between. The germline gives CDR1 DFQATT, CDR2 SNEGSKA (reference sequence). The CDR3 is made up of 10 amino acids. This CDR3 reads CSAPGQGYTF. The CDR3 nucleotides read TGCAGTGCCCCCGGACAGGGCTACACCTTC.

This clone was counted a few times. CDR3 in amino acids: CASSAGLASRETQYF. For the CDR3, the DNA is TGTGCCAGCAGCGCCGGACTAGCTAGCCGAGAGACCCAGTACTTC. The V and J genes are TRBV7-7 and TRBJ2-5; 8 bases are shared with TRBD2. Per the germline V gene, CDR1 is SSHAT and CDR2 is FNYEAQ (reference sequence). The CDR3 covers 15 residues. Trimming removed 5 bases from V and 4 bases from J; junction bases left unmatched: 9.

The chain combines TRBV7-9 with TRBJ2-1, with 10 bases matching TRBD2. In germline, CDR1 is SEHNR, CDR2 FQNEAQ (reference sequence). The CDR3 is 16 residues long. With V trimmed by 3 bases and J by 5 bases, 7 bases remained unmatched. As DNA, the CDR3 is TGTGCCAGCAGCTTCGTTCTAGCGGGGGAAAACAATGAGCAGTTCTTC. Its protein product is CASSFVLAGENNEQFF.

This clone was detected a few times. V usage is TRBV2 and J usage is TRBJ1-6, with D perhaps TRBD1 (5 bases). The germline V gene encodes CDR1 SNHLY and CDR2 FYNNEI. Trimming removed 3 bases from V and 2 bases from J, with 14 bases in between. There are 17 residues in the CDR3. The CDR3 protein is CASSDGGFAAYNSPLHF. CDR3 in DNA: TGTGCCAGCAGTGACGGGGGTTTTGCGGCCTATAATTCACCCCTCCACTTT.

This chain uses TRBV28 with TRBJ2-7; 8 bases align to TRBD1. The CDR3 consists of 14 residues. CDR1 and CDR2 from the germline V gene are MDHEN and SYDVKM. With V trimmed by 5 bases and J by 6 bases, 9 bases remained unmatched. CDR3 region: CASSDGQGFSEQYF. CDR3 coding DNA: TGTGCCAGCAGTGATGGACAGGGTTTCTCCGAGCAGTACTTC.

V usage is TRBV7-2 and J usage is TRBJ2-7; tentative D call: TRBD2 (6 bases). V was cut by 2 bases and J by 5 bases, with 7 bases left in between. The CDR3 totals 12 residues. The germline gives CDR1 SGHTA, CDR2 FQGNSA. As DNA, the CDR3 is TGTGCCAGCAGCTTATGGGGGGACGAGCAGTACTTC. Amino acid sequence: CASSLWGDEQYF.

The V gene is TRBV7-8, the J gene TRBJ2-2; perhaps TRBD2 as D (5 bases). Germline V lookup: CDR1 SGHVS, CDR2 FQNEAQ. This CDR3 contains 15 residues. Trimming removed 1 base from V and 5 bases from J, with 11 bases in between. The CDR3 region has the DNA TGTGCCAGCAGCTTAGAGGCGGGCGGTACCGGGGAGCTGTTTTTT. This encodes CASSLEAGGTGELFF.